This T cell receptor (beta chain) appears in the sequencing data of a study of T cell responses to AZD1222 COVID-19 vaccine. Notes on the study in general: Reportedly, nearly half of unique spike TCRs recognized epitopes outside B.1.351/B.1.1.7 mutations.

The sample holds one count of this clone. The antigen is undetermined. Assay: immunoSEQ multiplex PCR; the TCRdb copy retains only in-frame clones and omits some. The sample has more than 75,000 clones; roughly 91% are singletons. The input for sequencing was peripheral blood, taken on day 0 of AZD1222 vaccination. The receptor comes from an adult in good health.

CDR3 nucleotide sequence: TGTGCCAGCAGTGGACAGGGAGAGACCCAGTACTTC. This translates into CASSGQGETQYF. The chain joins TRBV2 to TRBJ2-5, with 7 bases lining up with TRBD1. Trimming at V came to 4 bases and at J to 4 bases, leaving 0 bases not matched to a gene. The CDR3 covers 12 residues. Germline CDR1 reads SNHLY; CDR2 reads FYNNEI.